These 13 T cell receptor beta chains were sequenced from one sample in a study of monozygotic twins with inflammatory bowel disease. After re-calling the 5' RACE reads, TCRdb lists one entry per CDR3 protein, DNA absent. Its table records around 410,000 distinct CDR3 sequences. The sample consisted of blood. The receptors derive from a human donor with ulcerative colitis or Crohn's disease, or a healthy co-twin of an affected twin (not recorded which).

This chain connects TRBV30 to TRBJ1-2; there is no DNA to check the TCRdb D call of TRBD1. Per the germline V gene, CDR1 is GTSNPN and CDR2 is SVGIG (reference sequence). The CDR3 length is 12 residues. The CDR3 sequence: CACYPAPYGYTF. Looking up the rest from reference TRBV30 and TRBJ1-2 gives the full variable domain: SQTIHQWPATLVQPVGSPLSLECTVEGTSNPNLYWYRQAAGRGLQLLFYSVGIGQISSEVPQNLSASRPQDRQFILSSKKLLLSDSGFYLCACYPAPYGYTFGSGTRLTVV.

The chain employs TRBV28 and TRBJ1-1. The V gene's germline CDR1 is MDHEN and CDR2 SYDVKM. This CDR3 has 14 residues. The CDR3 sequence is CASSLYGRGTEAFF.

The J gene is TRBJ2-2, the V gene TRBV14. CDR3 length equals 11 residues. CDR1 SGHDN and CDR2 FVKESK come from the germline V gene. The CDR3: CASRATGELFF.

The genes are TRBV5-1 and TRBJ1-5; lacking DNA, the TRBD1 call made by TCRdb goes unchecked. From germline, CDR1 is SGHRS and CDR2 YFSETQ. The CDR3 is 14 residues long. This CDR3 reads CASSKGESNQPQHF. Full variable domain (remainder filled in from reference TRBV5-1 and TRBJ1-5): KAGVTQTPRYLIKTRGQQVTLSCSPISGHRSVSWYQQTPGQGLQFLFEYFSETQRNKGNFPGRFSGRQFSNSRSEMNVSTLELGDSALYLCASSKGESNQPQHFGDGTRLSIL.

The rearrangement links TRBV5-1 to TRBJ1-6; as DNA is missing, the TRBD1 call by TCRdb cannot be tested. Germline values: CDR1 SGHRS, CDR2 YFSETQ. This CDR3 is built from 14 residues. CDR3: CASSTGEQGSPLHF.

V gene TRBV27 combines with J gene TRBJ1-2; the TCRdb call, TRBD1, lacks DNA for checking. Germline CDR1 is MNHEY and CDR2 is SMNVEV (reference sequence). CDR3 length equals 13 residues. The CDR3: CASSVTGGNGYTF.

The rearrangement joins TRBV5-1 to TRBJ2-5; TCRdb names TRBD2, which stays unverified in the absence of DNA. CDR1 and CDR2 (germline): SGHRS, YFSETQ. The CDR3 totals 13 residues. The CDR3 loop reads CASSIGGEETQYF.

The V gene is TRBV2, the J gene TRBJ2-7; there is no DNA to check the TCRdb D call of TRBD1. Germline values: CDR1 SNHLY, CDR2 FYNNEI. This CDR3 has 14 residues. CDR3 region: CASGVVRGTYEQYF. Together with reference TRBV2 and TRBJ2-7, the CDR3 gives the full variable domain: EPEVTQTPSHQVTQMGQEVILRCVPISNHLYFYWYRQILGQKVEFLVSFYNNEISEKSEIFDDQFSVERPDGSNFTLKIRSTKLEDSAMYFCASGVVRGTYEQYFGPGTRLTVT.

The CDR3 loop reads CASSDIGTDTQYF. The chain couples TRBV2 to TRBJ2-3. The length of the CDR3 is 13 residues. Germline V gives CDR1 SNHLY, CDR2 FYNNEI.

The chain carries TRBV5-1 and TRBJ1-1; as DNA is missing, the TRBD1 call by TCRdb cannot be tested. The CDR3 contains 15 residues. The germline gives CDR1 SGHRS, CDR2 YFSETQ. The CDR3 sequence is CASSLAGQGYTEAFF.

The V call is TRBV7-9, the J call TRBJ2-7; the TRBD2 assignment by TCRdb is unverifiable without DNA. Germline V gene data show CDR1 as SEHNR and CDR2 as FQNEAQ (reference sequence). This CDR3 is built from 16 residues. The CDR3 loop is CASSLGLAGGPHEQYF.

V is TRBV6-2 or TRBV6-3 and J is TRBJ2-3; TCRdb proposes TRBD1, but this gene call is untestable without DNA. The CDR3 contains 15 residues. From germline, CDR1 is MNHEY and CDR2 SVGEGT. This chain's CDR3 is CASSPGQPSTDTQYF.

The CDR3 region is CASSPQGSPSPLHF. The chain recombines TRBV2 with TRBJ1-6; TCRdb calls TRBD1, which cannot be checked without DNA. The CDR3 sequence is 14 residues long. Germline assignment: CDR1 SNHLY and CDR2 FYNNEI. The whole variable domain, remainder taken from reference TRBV2 and TRBJ1-6, is EPEVTQTPSHQVTQMGQEVILRCVPISNHLYFYWYRQILGQKVEFLVSFYNNEISEKSEIFDDQFSVERPDGSNFTLKIRSTKLEDSAMYFCASSPQGSPSPLHFGNGTRLTVT.